Listed below are T cell receptor beta chains from one sample, sequenced in a study. Profiling relied on immunoSEQ multiplex PCR, and the TCRdb table lists in-frame clones only, not all of them. This sample has around 50,000 clones, with just over 90% found just once. Sequences were obtained from PBMCs. Every receptor here comes from a middle-aged man with rheumatoid arthritis. The CDR3 runs from the conserved cysteine through the conserved F or W. A D gene is named only where the DNA matches it firmly. For some rows the clone size is stated as once, few or many, or as a class when expanded; others skip it.

v_call	clone_size	j_call	d_call	cdr3_aa	cdr3_nt
TRBV7-2	-	TRBJ2-1	TRBD2	CASSSSGRFNEQFF	TGTGCCAGCAGCTCCAGCGGGAGATTTAATGAGCAGTTCTTC
TRBV7-3	-	TRBJ2-2	TRBD1	CASSSHRGSDTGELFF	TGTGCCAGCAGCTCTCACAGGGGATCTGACACCGGGGAGCTGTTTTTT
TRBV6-5	-	TRBJ1-5	-	CASSYSGGNQPQHF	TGTGCCAGCAGTTACTCTGGTGGCAATCAGCCCCAGCATTTT
TRBV7-9	-	TRBJ1-1	-	CASSLGSGRDGEAFF	TGTGCCAGCAGCTTAGGTAGCGGCAGGGACGGTGAAGCTTTCTTT
TRBV6-1	-	TRBJ2-5	TRBD2	CASSVGLAGYQETQYF	TGTGCCAGCAGTGTGGGTCTAGCGGGTTACCAAGAGACCCAGTACTTC
TRBV4-3	-	TRBJ2-1	TRBD2	CASSQLLAGGANEQFF	TGCGCCAGCAGCCAGTTACTAGCGGGAGGGGCAAATGAGCAGTTCTTC
TRBV30	-	TRBJ2-3	TRBD2	CAWSRLAGVTDTQYF	TGTGCCTGGAGTAGACTAGCGGGAGTAACAGATACGCAGTATTTT
TRBV28	once	TRBJ2-1	TRBD1	CASSLLTGYNEQFF	TGTGCCAGCAGTTTACTGACAGGGTACAATGAGCAGTTCTTC
TRBV7-9	-	TRBJ2-3	TRBD2	CASTEGLADYTDTQYF	TGTGCCAGCACCGAGGGGCTAGCGGATTACACAGATACGCAGTATTTT
TRBV19	-	TRBJ2-4	TRBD1	CASSRKTGTDKNIQYF	TGTGCCAGTAGTAGAAAGACCGGGACAGACAAAAACATTCAGTACTTC
TRBV18	-	TRBJ2-1	-	CASSPGQSGTMSEQFF	TGTGCCAGCTCACCCGGGCAGTCCGGGACAATGTCGGAGCAGTTCTTC
TRBV7-2	-	TRBJ2-7	-	CASSRQVMGTYEQYF	TGTGCCAGCAGCCGCCAGGTGATGGGCACCTACGAGCAGTACTTC
TRBV23-1	-	TRBJ2-7	TRBD1	CASSQSGTGVGEQYF	TGCGCCAGCAGTCAGTCCGGGACAGGGGTCGGGGAGCAGTACTTC
TRBV28	-	TRBJ2-5	TRBD2	CASRGAPGLAGDGETQYF	TGTGCCAGCAGGGGGGCCCCGGGACTAGCGGGAGATGGAGAGACCCAGTACTTC
TRBV7-2	-	TRBJ2-2	-	CASSPLGRAGELFF	TGTGCCAGCAGCCCCCTGGGTAGGGCCGGGGAGCTGTTTTTT
TRBV30	once	TRBJ1-5	TRBD1	CAWSAPGTGRNQPQHF	TGTGCCTGGAGTGCACCCGGGACAGGTAGAAATCAGCCCCAGCATTTT
TRBV6-5	-	TRBJ1-4	-	CASSYKRAADEKLFF	TGTGCCAGCAGTTACAAGCGGGCAGCTGATGAAAAACTGTTTTTT
TRBV7-9	-	TRBJ2-1	TRBD2	CASSYNSRAGGEFF	TGTGCCAGCAGCTACAATTCCCGAGCGGGAGGTGAGTTCTTC
TRBV10-3	-	TRBJ1-5	-	CAIRDINSNQPQHF	TGTGCCATCAGAGACATCAATAGCAATCAGCCCCAGCATTTT
TRBV10-3	-	TRBJ2-7	TRBD2	CAISDGEGSYEQYF	TGTGCCATCAGTGATGGGGAGGGCTCCTACGAGCAGTACTTC
TRBV5-1	-	TRBJ2-3	TRBD2	CASSLTSGAGDTQYF	TGCGCCAGCAGCTTGACTAGCGGGGCTGGGGATACGCAGTATTTT
TRBV3-1/TRBV3-2	-	TRBJ1-4	-	CASSQDLRGATNEKLFF	TGTGCCAGCAGCCAAGATTTAAGGGGCGCAACTAATGAAAAACTGTTTTTT
TRBV11-2	few	TRBJ2-7	TRBD1	CASSPGQVGYEQYF	TGTGCCAGCAGCCCAGGACAGGTGGGCTACGAGCAGTACTTC
TRBV7-2	-	TRBJ1-1	-	CASSPGTAGTEAFF	TGTGCCAGCAGCCCCGGGACGGCGGGCACTGAAGCTTTCTTT
TRBV5-1	-	TRBJ1-1	-	CASSLRDLNTEAFF	TGCGCCAGCAGCTTGCGGGACTTGAACACTGAAGCTTTCTTT
TRBV7-2	-	TRBJ2-1	TRBD2	CASSSRLAGAYNEQFF	TGTGCCAGCAGCTCACGACTAGCGGGAGCCTACAATGAGCAGTTCTTC
TRBV5-6	-	TRBJ2-6	-	CASSFKGPGANVLTF	TGTGCCAGCAGCTTTAAGGGGCCTGGGGCCAACGTCCTGACTTTC
TRBV10-1	once	TRBJ2-3	-	CASSKQGRTDTQYF	TGCGCCAGCAGTAAACAGGGAAGAACGGATACGCAGTATTTT
TRBV27	-	TRBJ1-5	-	CASSLSSGLEQPQHF	TGTGCCAGCAGTTTATCGTCAGGGTTAGAGCAGCCCCAGCATTTT
TRBV5-1	-	TRBJ2-5	-	CASSFTGGRETQYF	TGCGCCAGCAGCTTTACAGGAGGTCGGGAGACCCAGTACTTC
TRBV5-4	-	TRBJ2-2	-	CASRPRTATGELFF	TGTGCCAGCCGCCCCCGGACAGCCACCGGGGAGCTGTTTTTT
TRBV5-4	-	TRBJ2-6	-	CASSRDSSGANVLTF	TGTGCCAGCAGCCGCGACAGCTCTGGGGCCAACGTCCTGACTTTC
TRBV3-1/TRBV3-2	-	TRBJ2-3	TRBD1	CASSGRTGGYDTQYF	TGTGCCAGCAGCGGCCGGACAGGGGGCTACGATACGCAGTATTTT
TRBV7-2	few	TRBJ1-2	TRBD1	CASSLVGQGARGYTF	TGTGCCAGCAGCTTAGTCGGACAGGGGGCGCGCGGCTACACCTTC